Presented here are 10 T cell receptor beta chains from one specimen sequenced in a study of T and B cells in COVID-19 patients. Multiplex PCR with BIOMED2 TRB-A/B primer pools amplified TRB rearrangements. MiXCR, applied by TCRdb to the multiplex PCR reads, yields one record per CDR3 protein. The sample records around 15,000 distinct CDR3 sequences, 28% being singletons. Each TRB amplification used roughly 250-550 ng of genomic DNA from blood. The sequenced material came from blood. The receptor source for this set is a human donor who had recovered from COVID-19.

V and J are TRBV7-9 and TRBJ2-1, with 11 bases fitting TRBD2. This CDR3 contains 15 residues. In germline, CDR1 is SEHNR, CDR2 FQNEAQ (reference sequence). J gave up 4 bases and V 5 bases, and 4 bases lay outside the gene matches. The chain's CDR3 is CASSTGTSGYNEQFF. The CDR3, as DNA: TGTGCCAGCAGCACCGGGACTAGCGGATACAATGAGCAGTTCTTC.

The chain links TRBV4-1 to TRBJ2-3; D not resolved. This CDR3 contains 15 residues. Trimming cost V 0 bases and J 2 bases, with 9 bases left between them. Per the germline V gene, CDR1 is MGHRA and CDR2 is YSYEKL. The CDR3 here is CASSQDPYSTDTQYF. The DNA of the CDR3 is TGCGCCAGCAGCCAAGATCCATACTCCACAGATACGCAGTATTTT.

This clonotype rates as medium-sized. The gene calls are TRBV27 and TRBJ2-1; 7 bases align to TRBD2. J was trimmed by 5 bases and V by 4 bases; bases with no gene match: 5. The CDR3 contains 14 residues. Germline CDR1 is MNHEY and CDR2 is SMNVEV (reference sequence). The CDR3: CASSSRDYHNEQFF. The CDR3 nucleotides are TGTGCCAGCAGTTCTCGGGACTACCACAATGAGCAGTTCTTC.

The V and J genes are TRBV4-1 and TRBJ1-2; possible D gene TRBD1, 6 bases. The V end was cut by 4 bases, the J end by 4 bases, with 16 bases between. CDR1 MGHRA and CDR2 YSYEKL come from the germline V gene. The CDR3 covers 15 residues. The CDR3, as DNA: TGCGCCAGCAGCCTCGGGGACACGCAAATCTATGGCTACACCTTC. Encoded protein: CASSLGDTQIYGYTF.

By sample share, this clonotype is medium-sized. V and J are TRBV19 and TRBJ2-2; D is uncertain. The germline gives CDR1 LNHDA, CDR2 SQIVND (reference sequence). Trimming stripped 0 bases from V and 1 base from J, with 21 bases between. CDR3 size: 20 residues. The CDR3 DNA sequence: TGTGCCAGTAGTATAGATCTCCCTTATTTGCGGTCGCTGAACACCGGGGAGCTGTTTTTT. This sequence encodes CASSIDLPYLRSLNTGELFF.

This clonotype was picked up a small number of times. The V call is TRBV6-5, the J call TRBJ1-5, with D perhaps TRBD1 (6 bases). CDR1 is MNHEY and CDR2 is SVGAGI in the germline V gene. This CDR3 contains 16 residues. V dropped 5 bases and J dropped 3 bases, with 17 bases sitting between them. This chain's CDR3 is CASSEWHRANNQPQHF. The CDR3 DNA reads TGTGCCAGCAGTGAATGGCACAGGGCGAACAATCAGCCCCAGCATTTT.

The CDR3 protein is CASRPRRGQPYEQYF. CDR3 DNA: TGTGCCAGCAGACCCCGCCGGGGGCAGCCCTACGAGCAGTACTTC. This chain joins TRBV12-3 or TRBV12-4 and TRBJ2-7; either TRBD1 or TRBD2 may supply D (6 bases each). V lost 6 bases and J 2 bases, leaving 17 bases between the germline ends. The CDR3 sequence is 15 residues long.

The chain uses TRBV5-4 and TRBJ2-5; 9 positions match TRBD2. This CDR3 has 18 residues. CDR1 is SGHNT and CDR2 is YYREEE in the germline V gene (reference sequence). Unmatched junction bases numbered 18, after V lost 4 bases and J lost 5 bases. CDR3 bases: TGTGCCAGCAGCCAAGGACAAGGGATAGCGGGGGAAGGGGAGACCCAGTACTTC. Its translation: CASSQGQGIAGEGETQYF.

This clonotype was found many times. CDR3 amino acids: CASSKVGADPKNIQYF. The DNA of the CDR3 is TGTGCCAGTAGTAAGGTGGGGGCCGACCCCAAAAACATTCAGTACTTC. V and J are TRBV19 and TRBJ2-4; D is perhaps TRBD1 (6 bases). The CDR3 runs 16 residues. Germline-derived CDR1 and CDR2 are LNHDA and SQIVND (reference sequence). The V and J ends lost 4 bases and 2 bases respectively, with 15 bases between them.

This clonotype counts as medium-sized. V usage is TRBV19 and J usage is TRBJ1-2; D remains ambiguous. The CDR3 sequence is 11 residues long. Germline V gene data show CDR1 as LNHDA and CDR2 as SQIVND (reference sequence). The V end lost 7 bases, the J end lost 6 bases, and 9 bases lay between the germline ends. CDR3 sequence (DNA): TGTGCCAGTACTTATGGACATGGCTACACCTTC. It yields the protein CASTYGHGYTF.